This T cell receptor (beta chain) was sequenced during a study of beta chain features in type 1 diabetes. Across the whole study: Across all samples, over 85 million sorted cells were examined.

This clone has more than one count but fewer than ten. Its target is unknown. Between the trimmed V and J ends, which lost 1 base and 10 bases, there was a span of 13 bases. The length of the CDR3 is 13 residues. General study results and limits: Type 1 diabetes patients showed a moderate but significant shortening of TCRB CDR3s in all four CD4+ subsets.

Reverse transcription of all isolated RNA meant that expressed TCRB transcripts were sequenced. The assay was immunoSEQ multiplex PCR, and TCRdb's table has in-frame clones only and misses some. The sample records some 900,000 clones, roughly 17% being singletons. Per donor, one heparinised blood draw averaged roughly 110 mL. CD45RO/CCR7/CD25/CD127/CD95/CD27 staining was used to isolate CD4+ naive, central memory, regulatory and stem cell-like memory cells by sorting. V gene TRBV23-1 combines with J gene TRBJ1-1; D is unresolved. TRBV23-1 counts as an open reading frame of uncertain function. The sample was naive CD4+ T cells from blood. The sequence was obtained from a woman between 18 and 29 years old in good health. CDR3 sequence reads: CASSQLVLGGAFF. DNA of the CDR3: TGCGCCAGCAGTCAATTAGTCCTAGGAGGAGCTTTCTTT.